This TCR beta chain was captured in a study of blood T cell repertoires in COVID-19. There are 14 residues in the CDR3. Germline V gene lookup returns CDR1 LGHNA and CDR2 YNFKEQ. The V end lost 0 bases, the J end lost 9 bases, and 9 bases lay between the germline ends. Here immunoSEQ multiplex PCR was the method, and the copy in TCRdb shows in-frame clones only, minus some. The sample records more than 60,000 clones, 70% to 90% being singletons. The V call is TRBV4-2, the J call TRBJ1-6, with D unclear. The sequenced material came from peripheral blood. This receptor was obtained from a woman at least 80 years old with active or convalescent COVID-19. The CDR3 DNA follows: TGTGCCAGCAGCCAAGATGAGCGCCTTTCACCCCTCCACTTT. Its protein product is CASSQDERLSPLHF.